Detailed here is one TCR beta chain. The study reverse transcribed the entire isolated RNA, so it sequenced expressed TCRB transcripts. The repertoire was sequenced with immunoSEQ multiplex PCR; TCRdb's copy has only in-frame clones and lacks some. This repertoire shows about 320,000 clones, 14% found once; its top ten account for approximately 6.7%. The source of the sample is a study of beta chain features in type 1 diabetes. The V end was cut by 1 base, the J end by 10 bases, with 12 bases between. The CDR3 loop spans 14 amino acids. Germline CDR1 SGHRS, CDR2 YFSETQ. The chain is built from TRBV5-1 and TRBJ1-6; D not resolved. The TCR originated in a young man in good health. Sample: central memory CD4+ T cells from blood. The CDR3 DNA follows: TGCGCCAGCAGCTTGTCGCCCCAGGAGTCACCCCTCCACTTT. Translated, it gives CASSLSPQESPLHF.